This T cell receptor (beta chain) was obtained from a study of blood T cell repertoires in COVID-19 (dated by TCRdb to 2020 to 2022). Turning to the overall study: The collaborator samples originated in the United States, Italy and Spain and spanned the acute and convalescent phases of COVID-19. The repertoires were made available in a free public database intended to serve as a resource for research on the immune response to SARS-CoV-2. Subjects who had been exposed to COVID-19, were actively infected with it, or had recovered from it provided the deeply sampled blood TCRbeta repertoires that made up the dataset. Where HLA class I and class II types were available, the types were taken from metadata supplied by the sample provider, not from assay-based typing. The prospective study material was composed of cDNA or gDNA derived from T cells, B-cell-depleted T cells, or PBMCs. A de-identified subject ID, COVID-19 status, age in years and sex were almost always included in the sample metadata. Samples came from the ongoing ImmuneRACE study (first 160 participants) plus 1,254 subjects from 6 global collaborators. Study-wide findings and limitations: Clinical and demographic metadata were provided uncurated, with the amount varying by source and participant.

V trim: 4 bases; J trim: 0 bases; unmatched bases: 10. From its cysteine to its phenylalanine, the CDR3 spans 17 amino acids. The CDR3 DNA has 51 bases and is translated from base 1. CDR1 and CDR2 are drawn from the germline V gene: SGHDT, YYEEEE. Another Seattle source contributed samples from volunteer blood donors who had recovered from COVID-19. Whole blood was collected in K2EDTA tubes by collaborating institutions according to the institutions' own protocols. Collaborator samples were shipped for TCRbeta analysis as frozen whole blood, isolated PBMCs, or DNA extracted from either sample type. The immunoSEQ Assay, a bias-controlled multiplex PCR, was used to amplify TCRbeta CDR3 regions from genomic DNA. Regarding the original processing steps: Nucleated cell counts per sample were estimated from amplification of reference gene primers within the assay. To quantify the absolute abundance of each unique TCRbeta CDR3 rearrangement, sequence reads were collapsed and filtered. Productive Simpson clonality was computed per sample as the square root of Simpson's diversity index over productive rearrangements. TCRdb's version of the immuneACCESS table is confined to in-frame rearrangements and falls short of the full clone set. An unresolved V gene accounts for under half of the shortfall where checked; the remainder is of unknown origin. That table supplies the V and J calls and clone size; D and trimming were determined from the DNA. This sample lists 300,000 or so clones; roughly 90% were detected once. The ten largest clones capture 5% to 7% of the sample.

As to this clone: Which antigen it targets is not known. The input lacks base qualities; no much larger clone sits a single base away.

The origin of this receptor is a man between 18 and 35 years old who had recovered from COVID-19. The sequencing input was peripheral blood. The chain is assembled from TRBV5-6 and TRBJ1-1, with 9 middle bases fitting TRBD1. The CDR3 protein is CASSRLTGGAMNTEAFF. DNA sequence: TGTGCCAGCAGCCGATTGACAGGGGGGGCCATGAACACTGAAGCTTTCTTT. Here the CDR3 is joined to the reference TRBV5-6 and TRBJ1-1 genes, and the full variable domain is: DAGVTQSPTHLIKTRGQQVTLRCSPKSGHDTVSWYQQALGQGPQFIFQYYEEEERQRGNFPDRFSGHQFPNYSSELNVNALLLGDSALYLCASSRLTGGAMNTEAFFGQGTRLTVV.